This T cell receptor beta chain was captured in a study of shared clonotypes between healthy human individuals. Deep level was the assay's run setting. Libraries were prepared by immunoSEQ multiplex PCR; TCRdb keeps only in-frame clonotypes and omits some of them. The table lists 400,000 to 600,000 clones, roughly 77% of them singletons, with approximately 13% in the top ten. CDR1 and CDR2 (germline): MDHEN, SYDVKM. Trimming took off 4 bases at V and 7 bases at J, with 16 bases between the two ends. The CDR3 consists of 15 residues. This sequence was found in a middle-aged woman in good health. Some clones in this sample may be carry-over from other donors' samples. The gene calls are TRBV28 and TRBJ1-4; TRBD1 is a possible D gene (6 bases). Input material: PBMCs. The CDR3 sequence is CASSSPGEAAEKLFF. In nucleotides, the CDR3 is TGTGCCAGCAGTTCCCCAGGGGAGGCGGCTGAAAAACTGTTTTTT.